These 30 T cell receptor beta chains originate from one sample sequenced in a study of T-cell memory formation after mild COVID-19. TCRdb re-analysed the 5' RACE reads in MiXCR, keeping a single row per CDR3 protein. The repertoire consists of under 250,000 distinct CDR3 sequences, with over 9% occurring once and the leading ten covering 20% to 25%. The sequencing sample was made of PBMCs or a T cell subset sorted from them (not recorded which). Source of these receptors: a man younger than 35 who had mild COVID-19 (a few samples of this study predate the infection). Cell type and time point are not known.

This clonotype appeared a few times. This rearrangement joins TRBV11-2 to TRBJ2-1, with TRBD1 identical over 11 bases. CDR1 SGHAT and CDR2 FQNNGV come from the germline V gene. The CDR3 contains 17 residues. After removal of 6 bases from V and 4 bases from J, the junction contained 11 bases not matched to a gene. The chain's CDR3 is CASRVGGTGGDYNEQFF. CDR3 bases: TGTGCCAGCAGAGTTGGGGGGACAGGGGGGGATTACAATGAGCAGTTCTTC.

Only a few counts were recorded for this clonotype. The chain employs TRBV7-2 and TRBJ2-6, with D possibly TRBD1 on 6 matching bases. Germline V lookup: CDR1 SGHTA, CDR2 FQGNSA. V was trimmed by 4 bases and J by 2 bases, leaving 9 bases between them. This CDR3 contains 15 residues. Here the CDR3 reads CASSSTGTGANVLTF. The CDR3 DNA follows: TGTGCCAGCAGCTCAACAGGGACTGGGGCCAACGTCCTGACTTTC.

Only a few counts were recorded for this clonotype. The chain uses TRBV7-2 and TRBJ2-7; no firm D call. Per the germline V gene, CDR1 is SGHTA and CDR2 is FQGNSA. With 4 bases removed from V and 6 bases from J, the gap between germline ends came to 16 bases. CDR3 length equals 14 residues. The CDR3 loop reads CASSSRVGRTEQYF. For the CDR3, the DNA is TGTGCCAGCAGCTCACGAGTAGGGCGGACCGAGCAGTACTTC. The full variable domain, with the rest looked up from reference TRBV7-2 and TRBJ2-7, is GAGVSQSPSNKVTEKGKDVELRCDPISGHTALYWYRQSLGQGLEFLIYFQGNSAPDKSGLPSDRFSAERTGGSVSTLTIQRTQQEDSAVYLCASSSRVGRTEQYFGPGTRLTVT.

The J gene is TRBJ2-5, the V gene TRBV5-1; D is perhaps TRBD1 or TRBD2 (5 bases each). V was trimmed by 3 bases and J by 1 base, leaving 10 bases between them. Germline V gene lookup returns CDR1 SGHRS and CDR2 YFSETQ. The CDR3 contains 14 residues. CDR3 region: CASSSQGVQETQYF. CDR3 bases: TGCGCCAGCAGCTCGCAGGGAGTCCAAGAGACCCAGTACTTC.

The chain employs TRBV5-6 and TRBJ2-5; 7 bases line up with TRBD2. The germline V gene has CDR1 SGHDT and CDR2 YYEEEE. The CDR3 contains 16 residues. J lost 5 bases, V lost 4 bases, and 14 bases had no gene match. CDR3 nucleotides: TGTGCCAGCAGCCGAAAGGTGGCTAGCGGAATGGAGACCCAGTACTTC. As protein: CASSRKVASGMETQYF.

The chain employs TRBV5-6 and TRBJ2-7; no reliable D call. Per the germline V gene, CDR1 is SGHDT and CDR2 is YYEEEE. The V and J ends lost 2 bases and 6 bases respectively, with 6 bases between them. The CDR3 covers 11 residues. The CDR3 DNA is TGTGCCAGCAGCTTCGGCGGCGAGCAGTACTTC. Its protein product is CASSFGGEQYF. The full variable domain, its missing parts supplied by reference TRBV5-6 and TRBJ2-7, is DAGVTQSPTHLIKTRGQQVTLRCSPKSGHDTVSWYQQALGQGPQFIFQYYEEEERQRGNFPDRFSGHQFPNYSSELNVNALLLGDSALYLCASSFGGEQYFGPGTRLTVT.

This clonotype was detected a few times. The chain couples TRBV7-9 to TRBJ2-5, with 11 bases identical to TRBD2. The junction had 24 bases not matched to a gene; V was cut back by 3 bases and J by 9 bases. CDR1 is SEHNR, CDR2 FQNEAQ, per germline (reference sequence). The CDR3 is 20 amino acids. The CDR3 here is CASSFENFVASGGYKRPQYF. CDR3 in DNA: TGTGCCAGCAGCTTTGAAAACTTTGTGGCTAGCGGGGGGTATAAGAGACCCCAGTACTTC.

The chain has TRBV3-1 and TRBJ1-5; D gene uncertain. Trimming cost V 1 base and J 5 bases, with 9 bases left between them. From germline, CDR1 is LGHDT and CDR2 YNNKEL (reference sequence). The CDR3 sequence is 14 residues long. CDR3 protein: CASSQGVNDQPQHF. The CDR3 region has the DNA TGTGCCAGCAGCCAAGGGGTGAACGATCAGCCCCAGCATTTT.

This clonotype was recorded a few times. This chain connects TRBV20-1 to TRBJ1-1, with 8 bases fitting TRBD1. The length of the CDR3 is 13 residues. Germline CDR1 and CDR2: DFQATT and SNEGSKA (reference sequence). V gave up 3 bases and J gave up 11 bases; unmatched junction bases: 11. The CDR3 reads CSARGQEGGLAFF. In nucleotides, the CDR3 is TGCAGTGCTAGGGGACAGGAAGGTGGATTGGCTTTCTTT.

Ten or more counts support this clonotype. The rearrangement uses TRBV6-5 and TRBJ1-5; TRBD1 might be the D (5 bases). This CDR3 has 14 residues. Germline lookup yields CDR1 MNHEY and CDR2 SVGAGI. The ends were cut back, 6 bases at V and 6 bases at J, with 15 bases in the middle. CDR3: CASRPSIGGQPQHF. CDR3 DNA sequence: TGTGCCAGCAGACCATCGATTGGGGGTCAGCCCCAGCATTTT.

This clonotype was seen a handful of times. The gene calls are TRBV6-1 and TRBJ2-7; D unclear. The V gene lost 4 bases and the J gene lost 5 bases, with 12 bases spanning the gap. Looked up from germline, CDR1 is MNHNS and CDR2 is SASEGT. The CDR3 has 13 amino acids. The CDR3 loop reads CASSVSAWDEQYV. CDR3 nucleotide sequence: TGTGCCAGCAGTGTATCGGCCTGGGACGAGCAGTACGTC.

In this sample, this clonotype turned up many times. J is TRBJ2-5 and V is TRBV5-1; no definite D call. V dropped 0 bases and J dropped 3 bases, with 6 bases sitting between them. Per the germline V gene, CDR1 is SGHRS and CDR2 is YFSETQ. The CDR3 has 13 residues. The CDR3 DNA reads as TGCGCCAGCAGCTTGGGACGGGAAGAGACCCAGTACTTC. Protein product: CASSLGREETQYF.

This clonotype has a handful of counts. The chain couples TRBV4-3 to TRBJ2-5; D might be TRBD1 (6 bases). The length of the CDR3 is 15 residues. The germline CDR1 and CDR2 sequences are LGHNA and YSLEER. Trimming removed 6 bases from V and 5 bases from J, with 19 bases in between. CDR3 region: CASRRTDSSWETQYF. CDR3 DNA: TGCGCCAGCAGGCGGACAGATTCGTCGTGGGAGACCCAGTACTTC.

Only a few counts were recorded for this clonotype. The chain links TRBV7-3 to TRBJ2-2; no definite D call. The CDR3 consists of 15 residues. The germline V gene encodes CDR1 SGHTA and CDR2 FQGTGA. The V end was cut by 5 bases, the J end by 0 bases, with 10 bases between. CDR3 bases: TGTGCCAGCAGCCCCGGCGGTTCGAACACCGGGGAGCTGTTTTTT. Encoded protein: CASSPGGSNTGELFF.

This clonotype turned up a few times. The chain uses TRBV19 and TRBJ1-5; D is undetermined. The CDR3 extends over 13 amino acids. The V gene lost 7 bases and the J gene lost 7 bases, with 14 bases spanning the gap. Germline CDR1 reads LNHDA; CDR2 reads SQIVND (reference sequence). CDR3 DNA sequence: TGTGCCAGTAAGGATCGCAGTAGACAGCCCCAGCATTTT. Encoded protein: CASKDRSRQPQHF.

The chain carries TRBV10-3 and TRBJ1-2; no clear D gene. CDR3 length equals 15 residues. Per germline, CDR1 ENHRY and CDR2 SYGVKD. V dropped 2 bases and J dropped 0 bases, with 10 bases sitting between them. In nucleotides, the CDR3 is TGTGCCATCAGTGAGGGCTACAGCCCTAACTATGGCTACACCTTC. Its protein is CAISEGYSPNYGYTF.

In its sample, this clonotype was seen a few times. V is TRBV29-1 and J is TRBJ2-5; the match to TRBD2 covers 11 bases. Germline V CDR1 and CDR2: SQVTM, ANQGSEA. After removal of 5 bases from V and 6 bases from J, the junction contained 11 bases not matched to a gene. The CDR3 has 15 amino acids. The DNA for the CDR3 is TGCAGCGTTTCCCCGGGACTAGCGGCGGAAAAGACCCAGTACTTC. Protein sequence: CSVSPGLAAEKTQYF.

The genes are TRBV6-5 and TRBJ2-2; TRBD1 agrees at 10 bases. V trimming: 5 bases; J trimming: 7 bases; junction bases outside the gene matches: 10. The CDR3 totals 16 residues. Germline CDR1 reads MNHEY; CDR2 reads SVGAGI. CDR3 loop: CASSAVGTGAGGELFF. In nucleotides, the CDR3 is TGTGCCAGCAGTGCCGTCGGGACAGGGGCGGGCGGGGAGCTGTTTTTT.

The rearrangement uses TRBV28 and TRBJ2-5; 11 positions agree with TRBD2. With 3 bases clipped from V and 5 bases from J, the junction kept 5 bases outside the gene matches. Germline lookup yields CDR1 MDHEN and CDR2 SYDVKM. This CDR3 is 15 amino acids long. The CDR3 bases are TGTGCCAGCAGTTTCCGTAGCGGGGGGGTTGAGACCCAGTACTTC. This translates into CASSFRSGGVETQYF.

This rearrangement joins TRBV6-5 to TRBJ2-2, with TRBD1 matching 9 bases. CDR3 size: 16 residues. The germline V gene has CDR1 MNHEY and CDR2 SVGAGI. The V and J ends lost 6 bases and 7 bases, in that order; junction bases with no gene match: 12. The CDR3 protein is CASRIEGTGRFGELFF. CDR3 sequence (DNA): TGTGCCAGCAGAATAGAGGGGACAGGGCGTTTCGGGGAGCTGTTTTTT.

This clonotype was detected a few times. This chain connects TRBV24-1 to TRBJ1-5; a weak D match, TRBD1 (5 bases). CDR3 length equals 13 residues. Between the trimmed V and J ends, which lost 10 bases and 3 bases, there was a span of 12 bases. Looked up from germline, CDR1 is KGHDR and CDR2 is SFDVKD. CDR3 in DNA: TGTGCCACGGCGGGACGAGACAATCAGCCCCAGCATTTT. Its translation: CATAGRDNQPQHF.

The chain employs TRBV29-1 and TRBJ2-7; D possibly corresponds to TRBD2 (5 bases). This CDR3 region has 14 residues. Germline CDR1 and CDR2: SQVTM and ANQGSEA. The germline V and J ends were trimmed by 4 bases and 0 bases, with 13 bases remaining between them. This chain's CDR3 is CSVAEDSYSYEQYF. CDR3 nucleotides: TGCAGCGTTGCAGAGGACTCCTACTCCTACGAGCAGTACTTC.

V and J are TRBV9 and TRBJ2-1, with a possible D match to TRBD2 (6 bases). Looked up from germline, CDR1 is SGDLS and CDR2 is YYNGEE. This CDR3 is 15 amino acids long. V was shortened by 4 bases and J by 4 bases, with 15 bases between the two germline ends. The CDR3 coding sequence is TGTGCCAGCAGCCAGGACTACGTAAATTACAATGAGCAGTTCTTC. Amino acids: CASSQDYVNYNEQFF.

This rearrangement joins TRBV20-1 to TRBJ2-5, with a tentative D call TRBD1 (5 bases). Germline assignment: CDR1 DFQATT and CDR2 SNEGSKA (reference sequence). This CDR3 spans 13 amino acids. The V gene lost 6 bases and the J gene lost 0 bases, with 11 bases spanning the gap. This CDR3 reads CSAGQGNQETQYF. In DNA, the CDR3 is TGCAGTGCCGGGCAGGGAAACCAAGAGACCCAGTACTTC.

This clonotype was found a few times. V and J are TRBV2 and TRBJ1-4; TRBD1 might be the D (6 bases). The V gene's germline CDR1 is SNHLY and CDR2 FYNNEI. V lost 2 bases to trimming and J lost 17 bases, with 12 bases between them. The CDR3 consists of 11 residues. The CDR3 region has the DNA TGTGCCAGCAGTGAATTGACAGGAAGATTTTTT. This translates into CASSELTGRFF. The entire variable domain, with the rest obtained from reference TRBV2 and TRBJ1-4, is as follows: EPEVTQTPSHQVTQMGQEVILRCVPISNHLYFYWYRQILGQKVEFLVSFYNNEISEKSEIFDDQFSVERPDGSNFTLKIRSTKLEDSAMYFCASSELTGRFFGSGTQLSVL.

This clonotype was observed a handful of times. J is TRBJ2-7 and V is TRBV6-6; TRBD2 matches at 8 bases. The CDR3 extends over 12 amino acids. Looked up from germline, CDR1 is MNHNY and CDR2 is SVGAGI (reference sequence). Unmatched junction bases numbered 3, after V lost 5 bases and J lost 6 bases. The CDR3 reads CASSAGGREQYV. CDR3 nucleotides: TGTGCCAGCAGTGCGGGGGGACGCGAGCAGTACGTC.

This clonotype was seen many times. V is TRBV2 and J is TRBJ2-7; perhaps TRBD1 as D (6 bases). The V gene's germline CDR1 is SNHLY and CDR2 FYNNEI. With 5 bases removed from V and 5 bases from J, the gap between germline ends came to 13 bases. The CDR3 sequence is 13 residues long. Here the CDR3 reads CASSLRQADEQYF. The CDR3 coding sequence is TGTGCCAGCAGTCTCCGACAGGCCGACGAGCAGTACTTC.

The chain's CDR3 is CASSFTSGVAGELFF. DNA for the CDR3: TGTGCCAGCAGCTTCACCTCCGGGGTCGCCGGGGAGCTGTTTTTT. This chain connects TRBV27 to TRBJ2-2; D possibly corresponds to TRBD2 (5 bases). This CDR3 has 15 residues. Trimming pared 6 bases from V and 6 bases from J, leaving 17 bases between. Germline CDR1 MNHEY, CDR2 SMNVEV (reference sequence).

This clonotype has a handful of counts. The chain has TRBV5-6 and TRBJ1-2; 7 bases line up with TRBD1. This CDR3 region has 15 residues. Per germline, CDR1 SGHDT and CDR2 YYEEEE. Unmatched junction bases numbered 10, after V lost 3 bases and J lost 5 bases. This chain's CDR3 is CASSSRQGFGYGYTF. The CDR3 DNA follows: TGTGCCAGCAGCTCTCGACAGGGTTTTGGGTATGGCTACACCTTC.

This clonotype was found a few times. The CDR3 sequence is CASSYRAGEKLFF. CDR3 in DNA: TGTGCCAGCAGTTACAGGGCAGGGGAAAAACTGTTTTTT. J is TRBJ1-4 and V is TRBV12-3 or TRBV12-4, with TRBD1 as a possible D gene (6 bases). The V and J ends lost 4 bases and 8 bases respectively, with 11 bases between them. This CDR3 is built from 13 residues.